These 28 T cell receptor beta chains were sequenced from one sample in a study of blood T cells in healthy people across ages. A sample-barcoded 5' primer and a J-beta primer mix were used in a second PCR of roughly 6 to 11 cycles. TCRdb reprocessed the 5' RACE reads with MiXCR, giving one entry per CDR3 protein. The table includes about 730,000 distinct CDR3 sequences, 43% detected once. The sample comprised blood. Receptors were obtained from a woman in her sixties in good health.

This clonotype was found a few times. This chain uses TRBV7-8 with TRBJ2-5, with TRBD2 matching 7 bases. The germline V gene has CDR1 SGHVS and CDR2 FQNEAQ. Trimming cost V 8 bases and J 6 bases; bases outside gene matches: 24. The CDR3 totals 18 residues. Written as DNA, the CDR3 is TGTGCCAGCTCCCTCAGCGGTGCGAGCGGGGCCTCCGGGAAGACCCAGTACTTC. Protein: CASSLSGASGASGKTQYF.

V usage is TRBV5-1 and J usage is TRBJ2-7; 9 bases map to TRBD1. Germline CDR1 SGHRS, CDR2 YFSETQ. The V gene end was trimmed by 4 bases and the J gene end by 5 bases; junction bases not matched to a gene: 4. This CDR3 comprises 13 residues. The CDR3 DNA follows: TGCGCCAGCAGCCGGGACAGGGATCACGAGCAGTACTTC. It encodes CASSRDRDHEQYF.

The V and J genes are TRBV12-3 or TRBV12-4 and TRBJ1-2, with D maybe TRBD1 (6 bases). Trimming shortened V by 5 bases and J by 6 bases, and 10 bases separated the two germline ends. The CDR3 consists of 12 residues. In DNA, the CDR3 is TGTGCCAGCAGTAGGACAGATAATGGCTACACCTTC. Translating gives CASSRTDNGYTF.

This clonotype was observed a few times. The CDR3: CASSIGTSGGETQYF. The CDR3 DNA follows: TGTGCCAGCAGCATCGGGACTAGCGGGGGGGAGACCCAGTACTTC. The genes are TRBV9 and TRBJ2-5; 15 bases align to TRBD2. V lost 4 bases, J lost 5 bases, and 3 bases stayed unmatched. Germline CDR1 and CDR2: SGDLS and YYNGEE. The CDR3 has 15 residues.

There are a few counts of this clonotype. The chain recombines TRBV6-5 with TRBJ1-5; 12 bases line up with TRBD1. Trimming removed 0 bases from V and 0 bases from J; junction bases left unmatched: 12. The germline V gene has CDR1 MNHEY and CDR2 SVGAGI. CDR3 size: 21 residues. Here the CDR3 DNA reads TGTGCCAGCAGTTACTCGGACCCCGGGACAGGGGGCTCTTATAGCAATCAGCCCCAGCATTTT. Protein: CASSYSDPGTGGSYSNQPQHF.

J is TRBJ2-5 and V is TRBV5-1; 9 nucleotides match TRBD1. This CDR3 contains 14 residues. CDR1 and CDR2 from the germline V gene are SGHRS and YFSETQ. With 2 bases clipped from V and 3 bases from J, the junction kept 2 bases outside the gene matches. The CDR3 DNA reads as TGCGCCAGCAGCTTCGGGACAGGGAAAGAGACCCAGTACTTC. Translated, it gives CASSFGTGKETQYF.

This clonotype has at least ten counts. The J gene is TRBJ2-1, the V gene TRBV14, with D unresolved. Deletions cut 4 bases from V and 10 bases from J, with 11 bases between. Germline V gene lookup returns CDR1 SGHDN and CDR2 FVKESK. This CDR3 contains 12 residues. The CDR3 DNA is TGTGCCAGCAGCCCATTCGCTCGAGAGCAGTTCTTC. This gives the protein CASSPFAREQFF.

The table lists this clonotype with a few counts. This rearrangement joins TRBV3-1 to TRBJ2-1; TRBD2 agrees at 10 bases. The CDR3 has 15 amino acids. After removal of 6 bases from V and 3 bases from J, the junction contained 5 bases not matched to a gene. Germline CDR1 and CDR2: LGHDT and YNNKEL (reference sequence). In DNA, the CDR3 is TGTGCCAGCAGACGACTAGCGGGCCTCTACAATGAGCAGTTCTTC. Protein sequence: CASRRLAGLYNEQFF.

Points on this clonotype: The junction departs from the called germline gene at one end, perhaps through a read error. V is TRBV11-1 and J is TRBJ1-2; tentatively, D is TRBD1 (5 bases). This CDR3 is 14 amino acids long. The germline CDR1 and CDR2 sequences are SGHAT and FQDESV (reference sequence). CDR3 residues: CAGSPQQETYGYTF. CDR3 bases: TGTGCCGGCAGCCCCCAACAGGAGACCTATGGCTACACCTTC.

This clonotype occurred a few times. The chain has TRBV28 and TRBJ1-2, with TRBD1 identical over 8 bases. Unmatched junction bases numbered 6, after V lost 6 bases and J lost 6 bases. The V gene's germline CDR1 is MDHEN and CDR2 SYDVKM. The CDR3 extends over 13 amino acids. CDR3 sequence reads: CASSLQGENGYTF. CDR3 nucleotide sequence: TGTGCCAGCAGCCTACAGGGGGAGAATGGCTACACCTTC.

V gene TRBV9 combines with J gene TRBJ2-5; tentatively, D is TRBD1 (5 bases). CDR3 length equals 15 residues. Germline V lookup: CDR1 SGDLS, CDR2 YYNGEE. V was cut by 0 bases and J by 5 bases, with 14 bases left in between. CDR3 sequence: CASSVGSGWLETQYF. The CDR3 bases are TGTGCCAGCAGCGTAGGATCAGGGTGGCTCGAGACCCAGTACTTC.

The CDR3 is CASRGGVQTEQYF. The CDR3 DNA reads TGTGCCAGCAGGGGCGGTGTACAGACCGAGCAGTACTTC. J is TRBJ2-4 and V is TRBV6-1; D is uncertain. The DNA end is a closer match to TRBJ2-7, so the J assignment may be wrong. The CDR3 has 13 residues. CDR1 and CDR2 from the germline V gene are MNHNS and SASEGT.

This rearrangement joins TRBV7-9 to TRBJ2-1, with 8 bases matching TRBD2. The CDR3 runs 15 residues. Germline CDR1 SEHNR, CDR2 FQNEAQ (reference sequence). With V trimmed by 4 bases and J by 6 bases, 8 bases remained unmatched. The CDR3 loop reads CASSSSGSATNEQFF. Written as DNA, the CDR3 is TGTGCCAGCAGCTCGAGCGGGAGCGCCACCAATGAGCAGTTCTTC.

As to this clonotype: A read error may be the cause here, since a much bigger clone is one base away. This rearrangement joins TRBV29-1 to TRBJ2-3; D is ambiguous. The germline V gene encodes CDR1 SQVTM and CDR2 ANQGSEA. The CDR3 runs to 15 residues. Trimming removed 2 bases at V and 4 bases at J, with 16 bases between. This CDR3 reads CSVEYQVQTPDTQYF. In DNA, the CDR3 is TGCAGCGTTGAATACCAGGTACAGACCCCAGATACGCAGTATTTT.

The chain has TRBV7-2 and TRBJ2-4; 9 nucleotides line up with TRBD2. The CDR3 has 18 residues. Germline V gene lookup returns CDR1 SGHTA and CDR2 FQGNSA. V gave up 5 bases and J gave up 0 bases; unmatched junction bases: 11. CDR3 region: CASSPGVGGGVAKNIQYF. The CDR3 region has the DNA TGTGCCAGCAGCCCAGGCGTGGGCGGGGGGGTAGCCAAAAACATTCAGTACTTC.

V is TRBV7-2 and J is TRBJ2-4; TRBD2 aligns across 12 bases. V shed 9 bases, J shed 13 bases, and the junction held 13 bases outside the gene matches. CDR3 length: 14 amino acids. The germline CDR1 and CDR2 sequences are SGHTA and FQGNSA. CDR3 sequence reads: CASSGTSGSRGQYF. The CDR3 DNA sequence: TGTGCCAGTAGTGGGACTAGCGGGTCTCGGGGGCAGTACTTC.

The chain links TRBV29-1 to TRBJ1-4, with unresolved D. Germline V gene data show CDR1 as SQVTM and CDR2 as ANQGSEA. Trimming took 7 bases from V and 9 from J, leaving 15 bases between them. CDR3 size: 12 residues. The CDR3 DNA reads TGCAGCGCCCAGAGGGAAGGGAAAAAACTGTTTTTT. Translation: CSAQREGKKLFF.

This clonotype has a handful of counts. V usage is TRBV6-6 and J usage is TRBJ1-5; possible D gene TRBD1, 5 bases. CDR3 length: 14 amino acids. V shed 5 bases and J shed 3 bases, with 11 bases lying between them. Germline CDR1 and CDR2: MNHNY and SVGAGI (reference sequence). The CDR3 nucleotides read TGTGCCAGCAGTACAGGACAATACAATCAGCCCCAGCATTTT. Its protein is CASSTGQYNQPQHF.

This clonotype was observed a few times. CDR3 nucleotides: TGCGCCAGCAGCTCCCCTCACCTCCTAGACGGATATGGCTACACCTTC. The encoded protein is CASSSPHLLDGYGYTF. This rearrangement joins TRBV5-1 to TRBJ1-2, with D unresolved. The length of the CDR3 is 16 residues. V dropped 3 bases and J dropped 5 bases, with 20 bases sitting between them. The germline CDR1 and CDR2 sequences are SGHRS and YFSETQ.

This clonotype was detected a few times. The rearrangement links TRBV5-6 to TRBJ2-7; TRBD1 agrees at 9 bases. This CDR3 contains 14 residues. V shed 4 bases and J 5 bases; nucleotides not matched to a gene: 7. Germline V lookup: CDR1 SGHDT, CDR2 YYEEEE. CDR3 protein: CASSPGTGIDEQYF. CDR3 nucleotide sequence: TGTGCCAGCAGCCCCGGGACAGGGATAGACGAGCAGTACTTC.

On this clonotype itself: A much larger clone differs from this one at a single base, so this may be a read error. V is TRBV9 and J is TRBJ2-1; 8 bases are a match to TRBD2. The CDR3 spans 15 residues. The germline CDR1 and CDR2 sequences are SGDLS and YYNGEE. CDR3 loop: CASRVNGGAYNEQFF. DNA of the CDR3: TGTGCCAGCCGCGTGAACGGGGGGGCCTACAATGAGCAGTTCTTC.

This clonotype was recorded many times. The V gene is TRBV6-1, the J gene TRBJ2-7, with D tentatively TRBD1 (6 bases). From germline, CDR1 is MNHNS and CDR2 SASEGT. This CDR3 region has 15 residues. Between the trimmed V and J ends, which lost 3 bases and 3 bases, there was a span of 15 bases. CDR3 amino acids: CASSESPNRVYEQYF. The DNA of the CDR3 is TGTGCCAGCAGTGAGTCCCCGAACAGGGTCTACGAGCAGTACTTC.

Only a few counts were recorded for this clonotype. The V gene is TRBV4-1, the J gene TRBJ2-1; 8 bases map to TRBD2. The CDR3 runs to 12 residues. J was trimmed by 4 bases and V by 8 bases; bases with no gene match: 1. From germline, CDR1 is MGHRA and CDR2 YSYEKL. The CDR3 region has the DNA TGCGCCAGCGGCGGGGGGTACAATGAGCAGTTCTTC. It translates to CASGGGYNEQFF.

This clonotype was counted at least ten times. This chain links TRBV25-1 with TRBJ2-1, with TRBD1 matching over 7 bases. The V gene's germline CDR1 is MGHDK and CDR2 SYGVNS. The V segment lost 2 bases and the J segment 5 bases; nucleotides outside the gene matches: 12. The CDR3 extends over 17 amino acids. CDR3 protein: CASSELYGEGADNEQFF. The CDR3 DNA reads as TGTGCCAGCAGTGAACTCTACGGAGAGGGGGCAGACAATGAGCAGTTCTTC.

This clonotype has at least ten counts. The CDR3 here is CSASGLAGGHEQFF. The CDR3 DNA reads as TGCAGTGCTAGCGGGCTAGCGGGGGGGCATGAGCAGTTCTTC. The chain couples TRBV20-1 to TRBJ2-1, with TRBD2 matching 12 bases. The germline CDR1 and CDR2 sequences are DFQATT and SNEGSKA (reference sequence). CDR3 length equals 14 residues. Losses at the gene ends were 3 bases for V and 8 bases for J; bases not matched to a gene: 5.

This clonotype was detected a few times. The genes are TRBV12-3 or TRBV12-4 and TRBJ1-5; D is unclear. The CDR3 is 13 residues long. The V and J ends lost 5 bases and 4 bases respectively, with 9 bases between them. CDR3 DNA sequence: TGTGCCAGCAGTGACAACTTAAATCAGCCCCAGCATTTT. Its translation is CASSDNLNQPQHF.

The chain recombines TRBV11-2 with TRBJ2-5; 7 nucleotides agree with TRBD1. V was pared by 0 bases and J by 1 base, with 11 bases of the junction left unmatched. The CDR3 is made up of 18 amino acids. CDR1 and CDR2 from the germline V gene are SGHAT and FQNNGV. CDR3 in amino acids: CASSLDISGGPFQETQYF. The CDR3 DNA follows: TGTGCCAGCAGCTTAGATATCTCAGGGGGACCTTTCCAAGAGACCCAGTACTTC.

The genes are TRBV5-5 and TRBJ1-1; D not resolved. The CDR3 loop spans 14 amino acids. The V end was cut by 1 base, the J end by 0 bases, with 7 bases between. Germline loops: CDR1 SGHKS, CDR2 YYEKEE (reference sequence). CDR3: CASSLQRMNTEAFF. CDR3 in DNA: TGTGCCAGCAGCTTGCAGCGCATGAACACTGAAGCTTTCTTT.